The 26 T cell receptor beta chains given below trace back to one sample, sequenced in a study of technical replicates of blood from a handful of donors. Measured with immunoSEQ multiplex PCR; TCRdb has only the in-frame clones, and not every one. In the table there are 65,000 to 90,000 clones, around 94% of which are singletons. Sequenced: T cells isolated from PBMCs. The receptors come from a human donor in good health.

The chain employs TRBV28 and TRBJ2-2; 12 bases map to TRBD2. The germline V gene has CDR1 MDHEN and CDR2 SYDVKM. The CDR3 contains 19 residues. Losses at the gene ends were 6 bases for V and 3 bases for J; bases not matched to a gene: 14. The CDR3 nucleotides read TGTGCCAGCAGGTCCCCCCGACTAGCGGGAGTAGCGGACACCGGGGAGCTGTTTTTT. Translation gives CASRSPRLAGVADTGELFF.

The J gene is TRBJ2-1, the V gene TRBV25-1; possible D gene TRBD2, 7 bases. This CDR3 has 16 amino acids. The V end was cut by 1 base, the J end by 2 bases, with 12 bases between. Germline V gene sequence: CDR1 MGHDK, CDR2 SYGVNS. Here the CDR3 reads CASSELGGEPYNEQFF. In DNA, the CDR3 is TGTGCCAGCAGTGAATTAGGGGGGGAACCCTACAATGAGCAGTTCTTC.

The CDR3 nucleotides are TGTGCCAGCAGTGACGGGGGTGCGAGCACAGATACGCAGTATTTT. Amino acids: CASSDGGASTDTQYF. This chain joins TRBV2 and TRBJ2-3; maybe TRBD2 (6 bases). Trimming removed 3 bases from V and 0 bases from J, with 10 bases in between. CDR3 length: 15 amino acids. Germline CDR1 reads SNHLY; CDR2 reads FYNNEI.

The V call is TRBV28, the J call TRBJ2-7; D call uncertain. This CDR3 has 12 amino acids. Deletions cut 2 bases from V and 6 bases from J, with 8 bases between. CDR1 and CDR2 (germline): MDHEN, SYDVKM. The CDR3 region is CASSLAVREQYF. The CDR3 coding sequence is TGTGCCAGCAGTTTAGCGGTCCGCGAGCAGTACTTC.

The CDR3 DNA reads as TGCGCCAGCAGCCCCCGGGGTCCTAATGAAAAACTGTTTTTT. This encodes CASSPRGPNEKLFF. The gene calls are TRBV5-1 and TRBJ1-4; D not resolved. The V and J ends lost 4 bases and 3 bases respectively, with 10 bases between them. The CDR3 loop spans 14 amino acids. Germline CDR1 and CDR2: SGHRS and YFSETQ.

The rearrangement links TRBV28 to TRBJ2-3; D ambiguous. In germline, CDR1 is MDHEN, CDR2 SYDVKM. The length of the CDR3 is 12 residues. V lost 3 bases and J lost 3, with 4 bases in between. CDR3 nucleotide sequence: TGTGCCAGCAGTTTGAGGACAGATACGCAGTATTTT. This codes for CASSLRTDTQYF. Looking up the rest from reference TRBV28 and TRBJ2-3 gives the full variable domain: DVKVTQSSRYLVKRTGEKVFLECVQDMDHENMFWYRQDPGLGLRLIYFSYDVKMKEKGDIPEGYSVSREKKERFSLILESASTNQTSMYLCASSLRTDTQYFGPGTRLTVL.

The chain is built from TRBV9 and TRBJ1-5, with TRBD1 matching 7 bases. This CDR3 is 16 amino acids long. Germline V CDR1 and CDR2: SGDLS, YYNGEE. V dropped 0 bases and J dropped 6; count of bases not matched to a gene: 9. The DNA of the CDR3 is TGTGCCAGCAGCGTAGGTGGAGAACAGGGGATTCAGCCCCAGCATTTT. Translating it yields CASSVGGEQGIQPQHF.

The chain is built from TRBV11-2 and TRBJ1-2; 11 nucleotides agree with TRBD1. Trimming removed 5 bases from V and 5 bases from J; junction bases left unmatched: 4. CDR1 SGHAT and CDR2 FQNNGV come from the germline V gene. CDR3 size: 14 residues. CDR3 protein: CASSPGQGGYGYTF. In DNA form, the CDR3 reads TGTGCCAGCAGCCCGGGACAGGGGGGGTATGGCTACACCTTC.

This chain joins TRBV18 and TRBJ2-1; 8 bases are a match to TRBD1. The CDR3 runs 16 residues. Looked up from germline, CDR1 is KGHSH and CDR2 is LQKENI. Trimming at V came to 4 bases and at J to 6 bases, leaving 11 bases not matched to a gene. CDR3 loop: CASSRVAGGGSNEQFF. CDR3 bases: TGTGCCAGCTCACGGGTGGCAGGGGGCGGATCCAATGAGCAGTTCTTC.

DNA of the CDR3: TGTGCCAGCAGTTACGGGCCAGTAGGTGGGAATGAGCAGTTCTTC. It specifies CASSYGPVGGNEQFF. The rearrangement uses TRBV6-6 and TRBJ2-1; D is ambiguous. This CDR3 comprises 15 residues. The germline V and J ends were trimmed by 2 bases and 7 bases, with 15 bases remaining between them. Germline lookup yields CDR1 MNHNY and CDR2 SVGAGI (reference sequence).

The V call is TRBV10-3, the J call TRBJ1-1; no reliable D call. Trimming pared 2 bases from V and 1 base from J, leaving 11 bases between. Looked up from germline, CDR1 is ENHRY and CDR2 is SYGVKD. The CDR3 is 15 residues long. The CDR3 loop is CAISEPTDENTEAFF. In nucleotides, the CDR3 is TGTGCCATCAGTGAGCCGACTGATGAGAACACTGAAGCTTTCTTT.

The CDR3 is CASSFSSSYEQYF. For the CDR3, the DNA is TGTGCCAGCAGCTTTTCTAGCTCCTACGAGCAGTACTTC. This rearrangement joins TRBV7-2 to TRBJ2-7; D is unresolved. The V and J ends lost 3 bases and 0 bases respectively, with 6 bases between them. This CDR3 spans 13 amino acids. In germline, CDR1 is SGHTA, CDR2 FQGNSA.

The chain has TRBV19 and TRBJ2-6, with 12 bases lining up with TRBD2. In germline, CDR1 is LNHDA, CDR2 SQIVND (reference sequence). The CDR3 is 18 amino acids. The V segment lost 5 bases and the J segment 0 bases; nucleotides outside the gene matches: 5. The DNA for the CDR3 is TGTGCCAGTAGTCAAGGACTAGCGGGGTACTCTGGGGCCAACGTCCTGACTTTC. It encodes CASSQGLAGYSGANVLTF.

This sequence joins TRBV7-9 and TRBJ1-5; no reliable D call. Trimming stripped 5 bases from V and 4 bases from J, with 6 bases between. Germline V gives CDR1 SEHNR, CDR2 FQNEAQ (reference sequence). CDR3 length: 12 amino acids. CDR3 DNA sequence: TGTGCCAGCAGCCGAACAAATCAGCCCCAGCATTTT. This encodes CASSRTNQPQHF.

The chain combines TRBV6-1 with TRBJ1-3; the D gene is possibly TRBD1 (5 bases). Per germline, CDR1 MNHNS and CDR2 SASEGT. V gave up 2 bases and J gave up 0 bases, with 17 bases separating them. The CDR3 covers 18 residues. DNA for the CDR3: TGTGCCAGCAGTGAATCTATGACAAGGGGCAGCTCTGGAAACACCATATATTTT. Amino acid sequence: CASSESMTRGSSGNTIYF.

The chain has TRBV7-2 and TRBJ2-5; D is perhaps TRBD1 (5 bases). Germline CDR1 SGHTA, CDR2 FQGNSA. This CDR3 contains 13 residues. V was clipped by 1 base and J by 5 bases, with 8 bases between them. Here the CDR3 DNA reads TGTGCCAGCAGCTTAGGTCAGGGCGAGACCCAGTACTTC. It yields the protein CASSLGQGETQYF. The full variable domain, rest sourced from reference TRBV7-2 and TRBJ2-5, is GAGVSQSPSNKVTEKGKDVELRCDPISGHTALYWYRQSLGQGLEFLIYFQGNSAPDKSGLPSDRFSAERTGGSVSTLTIQRTQQEDSAVYLCASSLGQGETQYFGPGTRLLVL.

The table lists this clone with a count of one. The V call is TRBV2, the J call TRBJ2-7; TRBD2 matches 9 bases. V shed 8 bases, J shed 6 bases, and the junction held 8 bases outside the gene matches. This CDR3 contains 13 residues. CDR1 is SNHLY and CDR2 is FYNNEI in the germline V gene. The CDR3 region has the DNA TGTGCCAGCTGGAAGACTAGCGGTTCCGAGCAGTACTTC. Translation gives CASWKTSGSEQYF.

This sequence joins TRBV28 and TRBJ2-7; TRBD1 might be the D (5 bases). This CDR3 contains 13 residues. In germline, CDR1 is MDHEN, CDR2 SYDVKM. Deletions cut 2 bases from V and 3 bases from J, with 8 bases between. The CDR3 bases are TGTGCCAGCAGTTTAGGGGCAGACTACGAGCAGTACTTC. Translation gives CASSLGADYEQYF.

This clone was seen a handful of times. The chain employs TRBV19 and TRBJ2-1, with a weak D call TRBD1 (6 bases). The germline gives CDR1 LNHDA, CDR2 SQIVND (reference sequence). The CDR3 runs to 15 residues. Trimming left V 0 bases short and J 2 bases short, with 8 bases between. CDR3 in amino acids: CASSIDRGPYNEQFF. The DNA for the CDR3 is TGTGCCAGTAGTATAGACAGGGGCCCCTACAATGAGCAGTTCTTC.

The chain uses TRBV5-1 and TRBJ2-3, with a possible D match to TRBD2 (5 bases). The CDR3 runs to 15 residues. Looked up from germline, CDR1 is SGHRS and CDR2 is YFSETQ. The V gene lost 3 bases and the J gene lost 4 bases, with 15 bases spanning the gap. This CDR3 is CASSSSSFNSDTQYF. The CDR3 nucleotides are TGCGCCAGCAGCTCCTCTAGCTTTAATTCAGATACGCAGTATTTT.

The chain has TRBV4-1 and TRBJ2-1; D might be TRBD2 (6 bases). Trimming removed 6 bases from V and 3 bases from J, with 6 bases in between. This CDR3 spans 12 amino acids. From germline, CDR1 is MGHRA and CDR2 YSYEKL. In DNA, the CDR3 is TGCGCCAGCAGGACTAGCTACAATGAGCAGTTCTTC. Its protein is CASRTSYNEQFF.

The gene calls are TRBV19 and TRBJ1-2, with D uncertain. The V and J ends lost 2 bases and 5 bases respectively, with 18 bases between them. The CDR3 runs to 16 residues. Germline assignment: CDR1 LNHDA and CDR2 SQIVND (reference sequence). The CDR3 DNA follows: TGTGCCAGTAGTATAAGGAGGGCTCAACCTCAATATGGCTACACCTTC. Amino acids: CASSIRRAQPQYGYTF.

The V call is TRBV4-3, the J call TRBJ2-7; 11 bases agree with TRBD1. Losses at the gene ends were 4 bases for V and 7 bases for J; bases not matched to a gene: 6. The CDR3 sequence is 14 residues long. Germline V gene sequence: CDR1 LGHNA, CDR2 YSLEER. The DNA of the CDR3 is TGCGCCAGCAGCCTTGGACAGGGGGCGCATGAGCAGTACTTC. This sequence encodes CASSLGQGAHEQYF.

The CDR3 is CASRQEFSNEQFF. DNA for the CDR3: TGTGCCAGCAGACAGGAGTTTAGCAATGAGCAGTTCTTC. This sequence joins TRBV6-1 and TRBJ2-1; weak D call: TRBD1 (5 bases). Germline values: CDR1 MNHNS, CDR2 SASEGT. The CDR3 is 13 residues long. V gave up 6 bases and J gave up 6 bases, with 12 bases separating them.

The gene calls are TRBV6-5 and TRBJ1-4, with D perhaps matching TRBD1 (5 bases). The V end was cut by 6 bases, the J end by 3 bases, with 14 bases between. This CDR3 region has 15 residues. CDR1 and CDR2 (germline): MNHEY, SVGAGI. The CDR3 here is CASSDAGGSNEKLFF. CDR3 DNA sequence: TGTGCCAGCAGCGACGCGGGGGGTTCTAATGAAAAACTGTTTTTT.

The chain combines TRBV13 with TRBJ1-1; 10 bases match TRBD1. Germline V gives CDR1 PRHDT, CDR2 FYEKMQ (reference sequence). J lost 4 bases, V lost 2 bases, and 4 bases had no gene match. The CDR3 is 15 amino acids. DNA for the CDR3: TGTGCCAGCAGCTTACATGGGACAGGGGCCACTGAAGCTTTCTTT. Translated, it gives CASSLHGTGATEAFF.